The 19 T cell receptor beta chains in this list originate from one sample, sequenced in a study of T cell responses to AZD1222 COVID-19 vaccine. Profiling relied on immunoSEQ multiplex PCR, and the TCRdb table lists in-frame clones only, not all of them. This sample has 130,000 or so clones, with 70% to 90% found just once. The input for sequencing was peripheral blood, taken 28 days after the second AZD1222 dose. These receptors originate from an adult who received the AZD1222 COVID-19 vaccine.

This clone was seen once. The genes are TRBV7-2 and TRBJ1-1; 7 bases are a match to TRBD1. Germline lookup yields CDR1 SGHTA and CDR2 FQGNSA. The CDR3 length is 14 residues. V shed 5 bases and J 6 bases; nucleotides not matched to a gene: 9. The CDR3 coding sequence is TGTGCCAGCAGCACAAGGACAGGCTCCCCTGAAGCTTTCTTT. Translated: CASSTRTGSPEAFF.

Worth noting for this clone: Relative to the germline gene, one junction end is altered; a read error may explain this. The gene calls are TRBV13 and TRBJ2-7; 9 nucleotides match TRBD1. Germline CDR1 is PRHDT and CDR2 is FYEKMQ (reference sequence). The CDR3 runs to 15 residues. CDR3 DNA sequence: TGTGCCAGCAGCCCGGGACAGGGTCTCTCCCACGAGCAGTACTTC. Amino acids: CASSPGQGLSHEQYF.

The J gene is TRBJ1-5, the V gene TRBV9; perhaps TRBD1 as D (5 bases). Trimming cost V 4 bases and J 7 bases, with 21 bases left between them. Germline CDR1 and CDR2: SGDLS and YYNGEE. CDR3 length: 16 residues. Written as DNA, the CDR3 is TGTGCCAGCAGCCCGACGATGGGAGGGGCGGGCCAGCCCCAGCATTTT. This codes for CASSPTMGGAGQPQHF. Using reference TRBV9 and TRBJ1-5 for the parts outside the CDR3, the full variable domain is DSGVTQTPKHLITATGQRVTLRCSPRSGDLSVYWYQQSLDQGLQFLIQYYNGEERAKGNILERFSAQQFPDLHSELNLSSLELGDSALYFCASSPTMGGAGQPQHFGDGTRLSIL.

This chain uses TRBV4-3 with TRBJ2-7, with D possibly matching TRBD1 (5 bases). The CDR3 extends over 13 amino acids. V lost 4 bases to trimming and J lost 4 bases, with 11 bases between them. CDR1 is LGHNA, CDR2 YSLEER, per germline. As DNA, the CDR3 is TGCGCCAGCAGCCTTTACCAGGGTTACGAGCAGTACTTC. Protein: CASSLYQGYEQYF.

This chain links TRBV11-2 with TRBJ1-4, with D possibly matching TRBD1 (5 bases). CDR1 and CDR2 (germline): SGHAT, FQNNGV. Deletions cut 2 bases from V and 3 bases from J, with 13 bases between. The CDR3 is 16 amino acids. CDR3 DNA: TGTGCCAGCAGCTTATCAGGGCCGTTGGCTAATGAAAAACTGTTTTTT. Translated: CASSLSGPLANEKLFF.

This rearrangement joins TRBV5-1 to TRBJ2-3; D call uncertain. Deletions cut 0 bases from V and 6 bases from J, with 8 bases between. CDR1 SGHRS and CDR2 YFSETQ come from the germline V gene. The CDR3 runs 13 residues. The CDR3 region has the DNA TGCGCCAGCAGCTTGGGAGATTCTGATACGCAGTATTTT. Translating it yields CASSLGDSDTQYF.

This sequence joins TRBV14 and TRBJ2-5; D gene ambiguous. The germline gives CDR1 SGHDN, CDR2 FVKESK. Between the trimmed V and J ends, which lost 0 bases and 2 bases, there was a span of 13 bases. The CDR3 is 16 residues long. CDR3 sequence (DNA): TGTGCCAGCAGCCAAGATTTCGAACAACCTCAAGAGACCCAGTACTTC. Encoded protein: CASSQDFEQPQETQYF.

The rearrangement joins TRBV18 to TRBJ1-5; D gene ambiguous. Germline CDR1 is KGHSH and CDR2 is LQKENI. The CDR3 covers 13 residues. V lost 3 bases to trimming and J lost 7 bases, with 10 bases between them. The CDR3 here is CASSPLGSQPQHF. DNA of the CDR3: TGTGCCAGCTCACCCCTTGGTTCCCAGCCCCAGCATTTT.

The chain uses TRBV7-3 and TRBJ2-3, with D possibly TRBD2 on 6 matching bases. This CDR3 has 16 amino acids. The V gene lost 5 bases and the J gene lost 1 base, with 16 bases spanning the gap. The V gene's germline CDR1 is SGHTA and CDR2 FQGTGA. This CDR3 is CASSPSGDPRTDTQYF. DNA of the CDR3: TGTGCCAGCAGCCCCTCGGGGGACCCTCGCACAGATACGCAGTATTTT.

The rearrangement links TRBV3-1 (or the pseudogene TRBV3-2) to TRBJ1-1; no firm D call. The CDR3 is 14 residues long. Trimming removed 5 bases at V and 5 bases at J, with 15 bases between. Looked up from germline, CDR1 is LGHDT and CDR2 is YNNKEL (reference sequence). Here the CDR3 reads CASSSAGLRTEAFF. The CDR3 DNA reads as TGTGCCAGCAGCTCCGCCGGGTTGAGAACTGAAGCTTTCTTT.

This clone showed up just once. The chain couples TRBV9 to TRBJ1-4, with 10 bases fitting TRBD1. Trimming removed 4 bases from V and 7 bases from J; junction bases left unmatched: 7. The CDR3 is 15 residues long. The germline V gene encodes CDR1 SGDLS and CDR2 YYNGEE. CDR3 sequence (DNA): TGTGCCAGCAGCCCCGGCGGACAGGGGGGTGAAAAACTGTTTTTT. Translation gives CASSPGGQGGEKLFF.

The chain's CDR3 is CASSQAKGITEAFF. Here the CDR3 DNA reads TGTGCCAGCAGCCAAGCGAAGGGGATCACTGAAGCTTTCTTT. The chain combines TRBV3-1 (or the pseudogene TRBV3-2) with TRBJ1-1; TRBD1 is a possible D gene (5 bases). The V end was cut by 1 base, the J end by 4 bases, with 10 bases between. Germline lookup yields CDR1 LGHDT and CDR2 YNNKEL (reference sequence). CDR3 length: 14 residues.

This clone was picked up one time. The chain has TRBV5-1 and TRBJ2-2; D not resolved. This CDR3 is built from 13 residues. Trimming cost V 6 bases and J 0 bases, with 6 bases left between them. Germline-derived CDR1 and CDR2 are SGHRS and YFSETQ. CDR3 nucleotides: TGCGCCAGCAAGATCCCGAACACCGGGGAGCTGTTTTTT. Residues: CASKIPNTGELFF.

The chain links TRBV11-3 to TRBJ2-2; 7 bases are a match to TRBD2. The CDR3 has 15 amino acids. Germline CDR1 and CDR2: SGHNT and YENEEA. V lost 8 bases and J lost 2; bases outside the gene matches: 8. CDR3 DNA sequence: TGTGCCAGCCAAGGGAGCGGGGTCAACACCGGGGAGCTGTTTTTT. Protein sequence: CASQGSGVNTGELFF.

The chain carries TRBV24-1 and TRBJ2-3; TRBD2 matches 7 bases. Germline V gene data show CDR1 as KGHDR and CDR2 as SFDVKD. After removal of 5 bases from V and 1 base from J, the junction contained 8 bases not matched to a gene. The CDR3 loop spans 16 amino acids. In nucleotides, the CDR3 is TGTGCCACCAGTGGGGAGGGAGGGACTGGCACAGATACGCAGTATTTT. It yields the protein CATSGEGGTGTDTQYF.

The rearrangement links TRBV19 to TRBJ1-5; the match to TRBD1 covers 8 bases. Trimming removed 4 bases from V and 3 bases from J; junction bases left unmatched: 5. The length of the CDR3 is 15 residues. Looked up from germline, CDR1 is LNHDA and CDR2 is SQIVND (reference sequence). CDR3 nucleotide sequence: TGTGCCAGTAGTACAAACAGGGGGGACAATCAGCCCCAGCATTTT. The encoded protein is CASSTNRGDNQPQHF.

The chain recombines TRBV7-2 with TRBJ1-3, with D maybe TRBD1 (5 bases). V lost 2 bases, J lost 0 bases, and 8 bases lay in between. In germline, CDR1 is SGHTA, CDR2 FQGNSA. The CDR3 has 15 amino acids. CDR3 protein: CASSLQGPSGNTIYF. The CDR3 coding sequence is TGTGCCAGCAGCTTACAGGGCCCCTCTGGAAACACCATATATTTT.

The V call is TRBV6-4, the J call TRBJ2-6, with D uncertain. Germline-derived CDR1 and CDR2 are MRHNA and SNTAGT. V was clipped by 0 bases and J by 3 bases, with 3 bases between them. CDR3 length equals 14 residues. This chain's CDR3 is CASSDSGGANVLTF. The CDR3 nucleotides read TGTGCCAGCAGTGACTCGGGTGGGGCCAACGTCCTGACTTTC.

The chain combines TRBV18 with TRBJ2-7; D is unclear. The CDR3 contains 15 residues. Trimming shortened V by 3 bases and J by 4 bases, and 16 bases separated the two germline ends. CDR1 and CDR2 (germline): KGHSH, LQKENI. The CDR3 region is CASSPKAEKGYEQYF. CDR3 nucleotide sequence: TGTGCCAGCTCACCGAAGGCTGAGAAAGGTTACGAGCAGTACTTC.